Presented here are 22 T cell receptor beta chains from one specimen sequenced in a study of shared clonotypes between healthy human individuals. Here immunoSEQ multiplex PCR was the method, and the copy in TCRdb shows in-frame clones only, minus some. The top ten hold under 0.15% of the sample, which has about 2,500,000 clones, roughly nine tenths seen once. Material: naive CD4+ T cells sorted from blood. This sample's subset: CD45RA+ positively selected. These receptors originate from a man younger than 35 in good health.

The chain combines TRBV7-3 with TRBJ1-1; 9 bases map to TRBD1. Unmatched junction bases numbered 6, after V lost 5 bases and J lost 8 bases. Germline loops: CDR1 SGHTA, CDR2 FQGTGA. The CDR3 has 13 residues. CDR3 nucleotides: TGTGCCAGCAGCACCACAGGGGGCGGGGAAGCTTTCTTT. This sequence encodes CASSTTGGGEAFF.

The chain recombines TRBV10-1 with TRBJ2-2; D might be TRBD1 (6 bases). The germline CDR1 and CDR2 sequences are WNHNN and SYGVQD (reference sequence). This CDR3 spans 12 amino acids. Trimming removed 5 bases from V and 5 bases from J, with 6 bases in between. CDR3 DNA: TGCGCCAGCAGTACAGGGACCGGGGAGCTGTTTTTT. Its translation: CASSTGTGELFF.

This chain links TRBV28 with TRBJ2-5; TRBD2 is a possible D gene (7 bases). Germline CDR1 MDHEN, CDR2 SYDVKM. The CDR3 spans 16 residues. V was pared by 3 bases and J by 2 bases, with 16 bases between. The CDR3 coding sequence is TGTGCCAGCAGTTTGGGGGGGCGTAAAGGTCAAGAGACCCAGTACTTC. Residues: CASSLGGRKGQETQYF. The whole variable domain, filled in from reference TRBV28 and TRBJ2-5, reads DVKVTQSSRYLVKRTGEKVFLECVQDMDHENMFWYRQDPGLGLRLIYFSYDVKMKEKGDIPEGYSVSREKKERFSLILESASTNQTSMYLCASSLGGRKGQETQYFGPGTRLLVL.

On this clone itself: The sample contains more than one DNA sequence encoding this CDR3. This sequence joins TRBV5-1 and TRBJ1-1; 8 nucleotides agree with TRBD1. Germline CDR1 reads SGHRS; CDR2 reads YFSETQ. The CDR3 is 15 residues long. Losses at the gene ends were 3 bases for V and 1 base for J; bases not matched to a gene: 5. This chain's CDR3 is CASSSGTGGNTEAFF. CDR3 DNA sequence: TGCGCCAGCAGCTCCGGGACAGGCGGGAACACTGAAGCTTTCTTT.

The rearrangement uses TRBV18 and TRBJ2-7; D call uncertain. V dropped 4 bases and J dropped 4 bases, with 11 bases sitting between them. Germline V lookup: CDR1 KGHSH, CDR2 LQKENI. The CDR3 has 13 residues. Written as DNA, the CDR3 is TGTGCCAGCTCACTAACACAGAATTACGAGCAGTACTTC. It yields the protein CASSLTQNYEQYF.

The chain couples TRBV7-2 to TRBJ2-7; TRBD2 might be the D (6 bases). Germline V gene lookup returns CDR1 SGHTA and CDR2 FQGNSA. The CDR3 has 14 residues. Trimming left V 6 bases short and J 0 bases short, with 12 bases between. The CDR3: CASSIGSSSYEQYF. CDR3 nucleotide sequence: TGTGCCAGCAGTATCGGGAGTTCCTCCTACGAGCAGTACTTC.

The chain joins TRBV6-6 to TRBJ1-6; 7 nucleotides match TRBD1. With V trimmed by 6 bases and J by 10 bases, 6 bases remained unmatched. The CDR3 has 13 amino acids. The germline gives CDR1 MNHNY, CDR2 SVGAGI (reference sequence). Here the CDR3 reads CASRGTGVSPLHF. In DNA form, the CDR3 reads TGTGCCAGCAGGGGAACAGGGGTCTCACCCCTCCACTTT.

Remarks on this clone: The sample holds other DNA sequences that translate to the same CDR3. V and J are TRBV18 and TRBJ1-1; 8 bases are a match to TRBD1. Per germline, CDR1 KGHSH and CDR2 LQKENI. V was clipped by 0 bases and J by 0 bases; unmatched bases: 0. This CDR3 spans 15 amino acids. CDR3 in DNA: TGTGCCAGCTCACCACCGACAGGGGTGAACACTGAAGCTTTCTTT. Translating gives CASSPPTGVNTEAFF.

This clone was found once. This chain uses TRBV6-5 with TRBJ2-7; D may be TRBD1 or TRBD2 (5 bases each). The V and J ends lost 5 bases and 3 bases respectively, with 11 bases between them. Germline V lookup: CDR1 MNHEY, CDR2 SVGAGI. The CDR3 has 13 amino acids. Here the CDR3 reads CASSRGAVYEQYF. In nucleotides, the CDR3 is TGTGCCAGCAGTAGAGGGGCAGTCTACGAGCAGTACTTC.

V is TRBV4-1 and J is TRBJ1-1; 9 bases are a match to TRBD1. Germline V CDR1 and CDR2: MGHRA, YSYEKL. The CDR3 runs 14 residues. Trimming removed 3 bases from V and 10 bases from J; junction bases left unmatched: 9. CDR3 DNA sequence: TGCGCCAGCAGCCAGGAGACAGGGGGTAAGGGAGCTTTCTTT. Protein sequence: CASSQETGGKGAFF.

The J gene is TRBJ2-5, the V gene TRBV4-1, with 9 bases that match TRBD2. The J segment lost 5 bases and the V segment lost 1 base, leaving 8 bases of the junction unmatched. The CDR3 has 16 residues. Per germline, CDR1 MGHRA and CDR2 YSYEKL. The CDR3 DNA reads as TGCGCCAGCAGCCAAGTTCGCGGGGGGGCGGTTGAGACCCAGTACTTC. The encoded protein is CASSQVRGGAVETQYF.

This clone was counted a single time. The V gene is TRBV6-1, the J gene TRBJ1-3; D is perhaps TRBD1 (5 bases). This CDR3 has 15 residues. V was clipped by 7 bases and J by 3 bases, with 16 bases between them. Germline-derived CDR1 and CDR2 are MNHNS and SASEGT. For the CDR3, the DNA is TGTGCCAGCAACCCGACAGAGACCCGTGGAAACACCATATATTTT. It translates to CASNPTETRGNTIYF.

J is TRBJ2-5 and V is TRBV2, with TRBD1 matching over 12 bases. This CDR3 spans 16 amino acids. V dropped 4 bases and J dropped 4; count of bases not matched to a gene: 7. Germline V lookup: CDR1 SNHLY, CDR2 FYNNEI. The CDR3 loop is CASSGWDRGPGETQYF. The CDR3 DNA follows: TGTGCCAGCAGTGGGTGGGACAGGGGGCCAGGAGAGACCCAGTACTTC.

This clone has more than one count but fewer than ten. The sample has other DNA sequences that encode this CDR3 too. This CDR3 is CASSSGQGAYEQYF. The CDR3 DNA follows: TGCGCCAGCAGCTCGGGACAGGGGGCCTACGAGCAGTACTTC. This rearrangement joins TRBV5-1 to TRBJ2-7, with TRBD1 identical over 11 bases. Per germline, CDR1 SGHRS and CDR2 YFSETQ. This CDR3 contains 14 residues. The ends lost 3 bases at V and 2 bases at J; junction bases unmatched: 1.

In its sample, this clone was seen once. The V gene is TRBV25-1, the J gene TRBJ2-5, with D tentatively TRBD2 (5 bases). V lost 7 bases to trimming and J lost 1 base, with 10 bases between them. CDR1 MGHDK and CDR2 SYGVNS come from the germline V gene. The CDR3 runs 13 residues. DNA for the CDR3: TGTGCCAGCACTTTTAGCGTCCAAGAGACCCAGTACTTC. This translates into CASTFSVQETQYF.

J is TRBJ1-1 and V is TRBV10-3; weak D call: TRBD1 (6 bases). CDR3 length: 14 residues. Germline values: CDR1 ENHRY, CDR2 SYGVKD. The V gene lost 1 base and the J gene lost 1 base, with 7 bases spanning the gap. The chain's CDR3 is CAISEWDKNTEAFF. CDR3 DNA: TGTGCCATCAGTGAGTGGGACAAGAACACTGAAGCTTTCTTT.

The V gene is TRBV29-1, the J gene TRBJ2-1, with 7 bases identical to TRBD1. The ends lost 4 bases at V and 2 bases at J; junction bases unmatched: 14. CDR3 size: 17 residues. Germline-derived CDR1 and CDR2 are SQVTM and ANQGSEA. The CDR3 protein is CSVVVLGTGVTYNEQFF. Here the CDR3 DNA reads TGCAGCGTTGTAGTGTTGGGTACAGGGGTAACCTACAATGAGCAGTTCTTC.

This rearrangement joins TRBV10-3 to TRBJ2-2; TRBD2 matches at 9 bases. V lost 0 bases, J lost 3 bases, and 5 bases stayed unmatched. The CDR3 runs 17 residues. CDR1 is ENHRY, CDR2 SYGVKD, per germline. The CDR3 loop is CAISESGLAPDTGELFF. CDR3 bases: TGTGCCATCAGTGAGTCGGGACTAGCCCCGGACACCGGGGAGCTGTTTTTT.

The chain employs TRBV29-1 and TRBJ1-4; D is possibly TRBD1 (6 bases). Per germline, CDR1 SQVTM and CDR2 ANQGSEA. V was cut by 0 bases and J by 10 bases, with 12 bases left in between. CDR3 length equals 13 residues. CDR3 loop: CSVEEGGGGKLFF. The CDR3 nucleotides read TGCAGCGTTGAAGAGGGAGGGGGGGGAAAACTGTTTTTT.

The chain is built from TRBV4-1 and TRBJ2-3, with D tentatively TRBD2 (5 bases). Trimming removed 4 bases at V and 6 bases at J, with 20 bases between. The CDR3 is 16 residues long. Germline V gives CDR1 MGHRA, CDR2 YSYEKL. CDR3 DNA sequence: TGCGCCAGCAGCCTCCTGGGCAGCGGTCGTTTGGATACGCAGTATTTT. Translation: CASSLLGSGRLDTQYF.

The chain combines TRBV30 with TRBJ1-2; no firm D call. The CDR3 runs to 15 residues. From germline, CDR1 is GTSNPN and CDR2 SVGIG (reference sequence). V lost 0 bases to trimming and J lost 5 bases, with 16 bases between them. The CDR3 spells CAWSVRADLKYGYTF. The CDR3 DNA is TGTGCCTGGAGTGTACGGGCAGATTTAAAGTATGGCTACACCTTC.

This sequence joins TRBV4-3 and TRBJ1-6, with TRBD1 as a possible D gene (5 bases). Germline V gives CDR1 LGHNA, CDR2 YSLEER. This CDR3 is 18 amino acids long. The V gene lost 0 bases and the J gene lost 4 bases, with 16 bases spanning the gap. The CDR3 sequence: CASSQDRVQGQYNSPLHF. CDR3 DNA sequence: TGCGCCAGCAGCCAAGATCGGGTCCAGGGTCAGTATAATTCACCCCTCCACTTT.